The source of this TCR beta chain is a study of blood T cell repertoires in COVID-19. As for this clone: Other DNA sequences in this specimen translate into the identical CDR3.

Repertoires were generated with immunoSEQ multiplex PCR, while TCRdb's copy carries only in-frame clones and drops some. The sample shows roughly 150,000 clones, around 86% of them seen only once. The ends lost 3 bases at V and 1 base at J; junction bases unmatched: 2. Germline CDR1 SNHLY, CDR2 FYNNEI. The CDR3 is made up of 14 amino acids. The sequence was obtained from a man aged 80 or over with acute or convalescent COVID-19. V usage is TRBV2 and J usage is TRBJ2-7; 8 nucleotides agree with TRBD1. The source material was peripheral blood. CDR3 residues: CASSDRTGSYEQYF. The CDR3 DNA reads TGTGCCAGCAGTGACAGGACAGGGTCCTACGAGCAGTACTTC.